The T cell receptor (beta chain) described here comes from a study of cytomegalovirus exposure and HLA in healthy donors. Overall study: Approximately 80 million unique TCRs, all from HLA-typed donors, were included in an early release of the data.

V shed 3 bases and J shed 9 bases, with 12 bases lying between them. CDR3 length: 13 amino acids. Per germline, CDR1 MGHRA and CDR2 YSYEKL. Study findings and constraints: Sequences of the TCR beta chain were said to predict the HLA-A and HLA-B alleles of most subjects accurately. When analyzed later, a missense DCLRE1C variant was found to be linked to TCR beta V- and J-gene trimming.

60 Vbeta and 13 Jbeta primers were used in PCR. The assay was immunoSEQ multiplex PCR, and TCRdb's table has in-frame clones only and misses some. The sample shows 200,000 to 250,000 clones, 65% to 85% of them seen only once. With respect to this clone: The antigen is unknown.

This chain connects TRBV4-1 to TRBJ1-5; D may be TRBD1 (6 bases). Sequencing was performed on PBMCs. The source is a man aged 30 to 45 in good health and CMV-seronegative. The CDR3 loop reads CASSQTGLGPQHF. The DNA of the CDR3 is TGCGCCAGCAGCCAGACAGGTTTGGGGCCCCAGCATTTT.